A single sample is the source of the 26 T cell receptor beta chains below, sequenced in a study of patients and donors after allogeneic stem cell transplantation. TCRdb used MiXCR to reprocess the RT-PCR reads, holding one entry per CDR3 protein. The table includes roughly 960,000 distinct CDR3 sequences, about a sixth detected once. Input material: blood, either unsorted or a sorted T cell fraction (not recorded which). These receptors were collected from a human donor who was either an allogeneic HSCT recipient or a stem cell or donor lymphocyte infusion donor (not recorded which). It is not recorded whose cells these are; they may come from a transplant donor.

There are a few counts of this clonotype. J is TRBJ1-4 and V is TRBV27; D call uncertain. The CDR3 runs to 16 residues. V gave up 1 base and J gave up 0 bases, with 9 bases separating them. The germline gives CDR1 MNHEY, CDR2 SMNVEV (reference sequence). The CDR3 loop reads CASSLYPAPTNEKLFF. The CDR3 region has the DNA TGTGCCAGCAGTTTATACCCTGCTCCAACTAATGAAAAACTGTTTTTT. Using reference TRBV27 and TRBJ1-4 for the parts outside the CDR3, the full variable domain is EAQVTQNPRYLITVTGKKLTVTCSQNMNHEYMSWYRQDPGLGLRQIYYSMNVEVTDKGDVPEGYKVSRKEKRNFPLILESPSPNQTSLYFCASSLYPAPTNEKLFFGSGTQLSVL.

This clonotype has more than one count but fewer than ten. V and J are TRBV11-2 and TRBJ2-1, with TRBD2 as a possible D gene (5 bases). V was pared by 5 bases and J by 1 base, with 12 bases between. The CDR3 is made up of 15 amino acids. Germline V gene sequence: CDR1 SGHAT, CDR2 FQNNGV. The CDR3 DNA follows: TGTGCCAGCAGCCCCCGGGGATATTCCTACAATGAGCAGTTCTTC. It specifies CASSPRGYSYNEQFF.

This chain joins TRBV12-3 or TRBV12-4 and TRBJ2-5, with D possibly TRBD1 on 5 matching bases. Trimming shortened V by 3 bases and J by 5 bases, and 13 bases separated the two germline ends. This CDR3 region has 14 residues. The CDR3 coding sequence is TGTGCCAGCAGTTTTGTGCAGGGTCAGGAGACCCAGTACTTC. As protein: CASSFVQGQETQYF.

CDR3 sequence (DNA): TGTGCCAGGACTACGCGGAGGGACCCACCGGGGGATGGCTACACCTTC. Protein sequence: CARTTRRDPPGDGYTF. The rearrangement uses TRBV21-1 and TRBJ1-2. TRBV21-1 is designated a pseudogene. The CDR3 sequence is 16 residues long.

The chain uses TRBV29-1 and TRBJ1-5, with D possibly matching TRBD1 (6 bases). The CDR3 runs to 13 residues. Germline assignment: CDR1 SQVTM and CDR2 ANQGSEA. The V gene lost 5 bases and the J gene lost 1 base, with 9 bases spanning the gap. The DNA for the CDR3 is TGCAGCGTTCTGACAGGCAGCAATCAGCCCCAGCATTTT. This gives the protein CSVLTGSNQPQHF.

V gene TRBV7-3 combines with J gene TRBJ2-5, with 9 bases matching TRBD2. Per germline, CDR1 SGHTA and CDR2 FQGTGA. V lost 6 bases to trimming and J lost 5 bases; unmatched junction nucleotides: 4. This CDR3 is 13 amino acids long. CDR3 bases: TGTGCCAGCAGGGCGGGGGGGTCCGAGACCCAGTACTTC. Its translation: CASRAGGSETQYF.

This clonotype was detected only a few times. The V and J genes are TRBV4-1 and TRBJ1-1; 8 positions match TRBD1. Germline V gene data show CDR1 as MGHRA and CDR2 as YSYEKL. CDR3 length: 15 residues. Trimming removed 3 bases from V and 3 bases from J; junction bases left unmatched: 6. The CDR3 loop reads CASSHIDRGYTEAFF. The DNA for the CDR3 is TGCGCCAGCAGCCATATCGACAGGGGCTACACTGAAGCTTTCTTT.

The genes are TRBV27 and TRBJ1-4, with TRBD1 matching over 8 bases. V lost 3 bases to trimming and J lost 7 bases; unmatched junction nucleotides: 7. This CDR3 has 15 residues. Germline lookup yields CDR1 MNHEY and CDR2 SMNVEV (reference sequence). The CDR3 coding sequence is TGTGCCAGCAGTTTCAGGGGGCGATTCCTTGAAAAACTGTTTTTT. This encodes CASSFRGRFLEKLFF.

The DNA for the CDR3 is TGTGCCAGCAGCGTGGAGCGGGAAGGAGCTTTCTTT. Translation: CASSVEREGAFF. This chain joins TRBV5-5 and TRBJ1-1; D unclear. The germline gives CDR1 SGHKS, CDR2 YYEKEE (reference sequence). This CDR3 has 12 amino acids. Trimming removed 4 bases at V and 10 bases at J, with 14 bases between.

The chain employs TRBV4-2 and TRBJ2-5; 7 bases are shared with TRBD2. Germline lookup yields CDR1 LGHNA and CDR2 YNFKEQ. The CDR3 consists of 15 residues. V shed 1 base and J 0 bases; nucleotides not matched to a gene: 2. The CDR3, as DNA: TGTGCCAGCAGCCAAGTGGCGGGGGACCAAGAGACCCAGTACTTC. Protein sequence: CASSQVAGDQETQYF.

This clonotype was seen a handful of times. The gene calls are TRBV24-1 and TRBJ1-2; no clear D gene. CDR3 length: 13 amino acids. The V end was cut by 9 bases, the J end by 5 bases, with 15 bases between. In germline, CDR1 is KGHDR, CDR2 SFDVKD. CDR3 amino acids: CATGYSGKYGYTF. DNA of the CDR3: TGTGCCACCGGGTACAGTGGGAAGTATGGCTACACCTTC.

The rearrangement uses TRBV12-3 or TRBV12-4 and TRBJ2-5; tentatively, D is TRBD2 (5 bases). The V gene lost 3 bases and the J gene lost 5 bases, with 13 bases spanning the gap. This CDR3 is 14 amino acids long. The CDR3 bases are TGTGCCAGCAGTTTTCGAGGGCCCCAGGAGACCCAGTACTTC. Translated, it gives CASSFRGPQETQYF.

V usage is TRBV9 and J usage is TRBJ2-1; 8 nucleotides line up with TRBD2. V lost 0 bases and J lost 7; bases outside the gene matches: 12. The CDR3 loop spans 17 amino acids. Germline V gene data show CDR1 as SGDLS and CDR2 as YYNGEE. The CDR3 coding sequence is TGTGCCAGCAGCGTAGACCCCCGGGGGGGCCGTTGGAATGAGCAGTTCTTC. The encoded protein is CASSVDPRGGRWNEQFF.

A few counts support this clonotype. The CDR3, as DNA: TGTGCCAGCAGCTCCCTACAGGGGGCGTGGAATGAGCAGTTCTTC. Translated: CASSSLQGAWNEQFF. The V gene is TRBV5-5, the J gene TRBJ2-1; 9 nucleotides line up with TRBD1. Germline values: CDR1 SGHKS, CDR2 YYEKEE (reference sequence). The length of the CDR3 is 15 residues. The ends lost 3 bases at V and 7 bases at J; junction bases unmatched: 8.

The chain links TRBV7-3 to TRBJ2-6; 8 bases align to TRBD1. V lost 5 bases to trimming and J lost 0 bases; unmatched junction nucleotides: 0. This CDR3 region has 15 residues. Germline assignment: CDR1 SGHTA and CDR2 FQGTGA. The CDR3 loop is CASSGQGSGANVLTF. For the CDR3, the DNA is TGTGCCAGCAGCGGACAGGGCTCTGGGGCCAACGTCCTGACTTTC.

The rearrangement joins TRBV12-3 or TRBV12-4 to TRBJ2-1; 8 bases align to TRBD2. CDR3 size: 15 residues. Germline trimming cut 8 bases from V and 5 bases from J; bases unmatched to any gene: 11. In DNA, the CDR3 is TGTGCCAGCGTGATGCGGGGGGCAACCAACAATGAGCAGTTCTTC. Amino acid sequence: CASVMRGATNNEQFF.

Ten or more counts support this clonotype. V is TRBV29-1 and J is TRBJ2-1; D unclear. V gave up 1 base and J gave up 6 bases, with 7 bases separating them. The CDR3 totals 12 residues. Germline-derived CDR1 and CDR2 are SQVTM and ANQGSEA. The CDR3 nucleotides read TGCAGCGTTGAAGTTGTCGGCAATGAGCAGTTCTTC. Encoded protein: CSVEVVGNEQFF.

The sample holds a few counts of this clonotype. The V and J genes are TRBV20-1 and TRBJ1-4; possibly TRBD1 for D (5 bases). The CDR3 sequence is 14 residues long. CDR1 DFQATT and CDR2 SNEGSKA come from the germline V gene (reference sequence). V was trimmed by 5 bases and J by 5 bases, leaving 15 bases between them. The CDR3 sequence is CSAGPPGQNEKLFF. The CDR3 DNA reads as TGCAGTGCTGGACCACCGGGGCAGAATGAAAAACTGTTTTTT.

This clonotype was recorded a few times. Here the CDR3 DNA reads TGTGCCAGCTTATCCCGACAGGGGCCGGCCGGAGCCCAGCATTTT. This gives the protein CASLSRQGPAGAQHF. J is TRBJ1-5 and V is TRBV5-6; the match to TRBD1 covers 8 bases. The CDR3 length is 15 residues. With 7 bases clipped from V and 11 bases from J, the junction kept 17 bases outside the gene matches. CDR1 is SGHDT and CDR2 is YYEEEE in the germline V gene.

The J gene is TRBJ2-3, the V gene TRBV28, with 9 nucleotides matching TRBD1. The J segment lost 3 bases and the V segment lost 4 bases, leaving 8 bases of the junction unmatched. The CDR3 spans 16 residues. CDR1 MDHEN and CDR2 SYDVKM come from the germline V gene. Written as DNA, the CDR3 is TGTGCCAGCAGTTCCCCAGGACAGGGGAGGACAGATACGCAGTATTTT. Its protein is CASSSPGQGRTDTQYF. The entire variable domain, with the rest obtained from reference TRBV28 and TRBJ2-3, is as follows: DVKVTQSSRYLVKRTGEKVFLECVQDMDHENMFWYRQDPGLGLRLIYFSYDVKMKEKGDIPEGYSVSREKKERFSLILESASTNQTSMYLCASSSPGQGRTDTQYFGPGTRLTVL.

This clonotype was observed a handful of times. The chain uses TRBV6-1 and TRBJ2-2; D is unclear. The ends were cut back, 7 bases at V and 1 base at J, with 7 bases in the middle. Germline CDR1 MNHNS, CDR2 SASEGT. This CDR3 is 13 amino acids long. CDR3: CASKQKNTGELFF. The CDR3 region has the DNA TGTGCCAGCAAACAGAAGAACACCGGGGAGCTGTTTTTT.

The chain is built from TRBV24-1 and TRBJ2-2, with a weak D call TRBD1 (5 bases). Germline V CDR1 and CDR2: KGHDR, SFDVKD. The CDR3 has 18 residues. Trimming shortened V by 3 bases and J by 0 bases, and 16 bases separated the two germline ends. CDR3 region: CATSDNRGAAANTGELFF. The CDR3 bases are TGTGCCACCAGTGATAACCGTGGGGCGGCCGCGAACACCGGGGAGCTGTTTTTT.

This clonotype came up a few times. The rearrangement joins TRBV20-1 to TRBJ2-1; 9 bases are shared with TRBD2. This CDR3 contains 16 residues. The V segment lost 1 base and the J segment 7 bases; nucleotides outside the gene matches: 11. Per the germline V gene, CDR1 is DFQATT and CDR2 is SNEGSKA (reference sequence). Here the CDR3 reads CSARGLGREGRNEQFF. The CDR3 bases are TGCAGTGCTAGAGGTTTAGGGCGGGAGGGCCGGAATGAGCAGTTCTTC.

V usage is TRBV6-5 and J usage is TRBJ1-2; the D is unclear. The CDR3 is 11 residues long. V was pared by 11 bases and J by 0 bases, with 7 bases between. The V gene's germline CDR1 is MNHEY and CDR2 SVGAGI. CDR3 region: CAPNPNYGYTF. DNA of the CDR3: TGTGCCCCCAATCCTAACTATGGCTACACCTTC.

The genes are TRBV6-5 and TRBJ1-1; TRBD1 matches 7 bases. J gave up 8 bases and V 5 bases, and 2 bases lay outside the gene matches. The germline V gene has CDR1 MNHEY and CDR2 SVGAGI. The CDR3 has 11 residues. CDR3 nucleotide sequence: TGTGCCAGCAGTACGGGACAGGAAGCTTTCTTT. Translated: CASSTGQEAFF.

There are a few counts of this clonotype. CDR3: CASSRRMYLYNEQFF. The CDR3 DNA follows: TGTGCCAGCAGCCGTCGGATGTACCTTTACAATGAGCAGTTCTTC. The chain employs TRBV7-9 and TRBJ2-1; no clear D gene. The CDR3 length is 15 residues. Germline lookup yields CDR1 SEHNR and CDR2 FQNEAQ (reference sequence). V gave up 5 bases and J gave up 4 bases, with 15 bases separating them.